This entry lists 22 T cell receptor beta chains sequenced from one sample in a study of T cells of healthy individuals (dated by TCRdb to the late 2010s). Libraries were prepared through 5' RACE. Instrument used: Illumina MiSeq. In TCRdb, the public reads were trimmed at Q25 with fastp and aligned with MiXCR, with productive beta chains retained. Each entry merges the rows of one CDR3 protein and shows their most common DNA and genes. The sample contains about 96,000 distinct CDR3 sequences, 15% to 20% of them found a single time. Clones ranked in the top ten supply 6.2% of the sample. The receptors stem from a human donor in good health.

The rearrangement uses TRBV27 and TRBJ2-1, with TRBD2 matching over 8 bases. Germline CDR1 and CDR2: MNHEY and SMNVEV (reference sequence). V was pared by 7 bases and J by 7 bases, with 12 bases of the junction left unmatched. The CDR3 loop spans 15 amino acids. CDR3 DNA: TGTGCCAGCACCGCCGGGGCAGCGGGAGTTAATGAGCAGTTCTTC. Its translation is CASTAGAAGVNEQFF.

This chain links TRBV29-1 with TRBJ2-5; D ambiguous. The V and J ends lost 0 bases and 1 base respectively, with 12 bases between them. Germline V gene data show CDR1 as SQVTM and CDR2 as ANQGSEA. This CDR3 is built from 15 residues. In DNA, the CDR3 is TGCAGCGTTGAAGATCCCGTGGGGATCCAAGAGACCCAGTACTTC. It encodes CSVEDPVGIQETQYF.

Details on this clonotype: The junction does not match germline at one end; this may be a read error. The chain joins TRBV20-1 to TRBJ1-6, with 7 positions matching TRBD1. CDR1 DFQATT and CDR2 SNEGSKA come from the germline V gene (reference sequence). This CDR3 has 14 amino acids. The CDR3 bases are TGCAGTGGTAGATTGGGACAGTATAATTCACCCCTCCACTTT. Amino acids: CSGRLGQYNSPLHF.

This clonotype has a handful of counts. The chain combines TRBV20-1 with TRBJ1-3; D uncertain. Trimming took 2 bases from V and 4 from J, leaving 9 bases between them. The germline V gene encodes CDR1 DFQATT and CDR2 SNEGSKA (reference sequence). CDR3 length: 13 residues. CDR3 amino acids: CSARFSVGNTIYF. The CDR3 nucleotides read TGCAGTGCTAGATTCAGTGTCGGAAACACCATATATTTT.

This clonotype was detected only a few times. The rearrangement joins TRBV3-1 to TRBJ2-3, with 9 bases aligning to TRBD2. CDR3 length: 16 residues. Germline loops: CDR1 LGHDT, CDR2 YNNKEL (reference sequence). Trimming cost V 2 bases and J 5 bases; bases outside gene matches: 8. CDR3 region: CASSQRTSDIQDTQYF. The CDR3, as DNA: TGTGCCAGCAGCCAACGGACTAGCGATATTCAAGATACGCAGTATTTT.

In regard to this clonotype: Since a much larger clone is just one base distant, this may be a read error. The CDR3 nucleotides read TGTGGCAGCAATGGACAGGGGAACACTGAAGCTTTCTTT. The encoded protein is CGSNGQGNTEAFF. V gene TRBV6-5 combines with J gene TRBJ1-1, with 8 bases aligning to TRBD1. Germline CDR1 reads MNHEY; CDR2 reads SVGAGI. The CDR3 consists of 13 residues.

CDR3: CASSRGGRTQYF. The CDR3 DNA reads TGTGCCAGCAGCAGAGGGGGGAGGACCCAGTACTTC. V is TRBV11-3 and J is TRBJ2-5, with D perhaps matching TRBD1 or TRBD2 (6 bases each). The CDR3 is made up of 12 amino acids. Between the trimmed V and J ends, which lost 5 bases and 7 bases, there was a span of 11 bases. In germline, CDR1 is SGHNT, CDR2 YENEEA.

This clonotype has just a few counts. The rearrangement links TRBV20-1 to TRBJ1-6, with TRBD1 as a possible D gene (5 bases). The V gene lost 0 bases and the J gene lost 5 bases, with 14 bases spanning the gap. CDR1 is DFQATT, CDR2 SNEGSKA, per germline (reference sequence). The CDR3 is 16 amino acids. The CDR3 loop is CSARDGTAPDNSPLHF. The CDR3 DNA reads TGCAGTGCTAGAGATGGGACGGCCCCGGATAATTCACCCCTCCACTTT.

This clonotype occurred many times. The chain employs TRBV6-2 or TRBV6-3 and TRBJ1-5, with D tentatively TRBD1 (5 bases). In germline, CDR1 is MNHEY, CDR2 SVGEGT. CDR3 size: 13 residues. Trimming removed 0 bases from V and 7 bases from J, with 7 bases in between. CDR3 nucleotide sequence: TGTGCCAGCAGTTACTCCGGGACCCAGCCCCAGCATTTT. This translates into CASSYSGTQPQHF.

This clonotype was picked up many times. This chain uses TRBV12-3 or TRBV12-4 with TRBJ2-7, with D maybe TRBD1 (7 bases). Trimming left V 5 bases short and J 2 bases short, with 13 bases between. The CDR3 covers 14 residues. The CDR3 here is CASSTGEVAYEQYF. The CDR3, as DNA: TGTGCCAGCAGTACAGGGGAGGTCGCCTACGAGCAGTACTTC.

Turning to this clonotype: The junction differs from germline at one of its ends, possibly a read error. V is TRBV7-7 and J is TRBJ2-3; TRBD2 agrees at 10 bases. This CDR3 is 15 amino acids long. Germline V gives CDR1 SSHAT, CDR2 FNYEAQ (reference sequence). The CDR3 DNA is TGTGCTAGCAGCTCAGCGGGAGGGAATACAGATACGCAGTATTTT. Translation: CASSSAGGNTDTQYF.

Many counts were recorded for this clonotype. The gene calls are TRBV7-9 and TRBJ1-1; 9 bases align to TRBD1. The V segment lost 4 bases and the J segment 7 bases; nucleotides outside the gene matches: 4. Per the germline V gene, CDR1 is SEHNR and CDR2 is FQNEAQ (reference sequence). This CDR3 comprises 13 residues. The CDR3 DNA follows: TGTGCCAGCAGCTGGGGACAGGGCGGTGAAGCTTTCTTT. Amino acids: CASSWGQGGEAFF. Complete variable domain (other parts from reference TRBV7-9 and TRBJ1-1): DTGVSQNPRHKITKRGQNVTFRCDPISEHNRLYWYRQTLGQGPEFLTYFQNEAQLEKSRLLSDRFSAERPKGSFSTLEIQRTEQGDSAMYLCASSWGQGGEAFFGQGTRLTVV.

The V gene is TRBV3-1, the J gene TRBJ2-2, with TRBD2 matching over 13 bases. J was trimmed by 7 bases and V by 2 bases; bases with no gene match: 7. Germline lookup yields CDR1 LGHDT and CDR2 YNNKEL (reference sequence). This CDR3 is built from 17 residues. The CDR3 reads CASSQTSGRAGNGELFF. DNA of the CDR3: TGTGCCAGCAGCCAAACTAGCGGGAGGGCCGGAAACGGGGAGCTGTTTTTT.

This clonotype was seen at least ten times. The rearrangement uses TRBV20-1 and TRBJ2-1; D is tentatively TRBD1 or TRBD2 (5 bases each). The CDR3 totals 15 residues. Germline CDR1 is DFQATT and CDR2 is SNEGSKA (reference sequence). The V gene lost 6 bases and the J gene lost 9 bases, with 24 bases spanning the gap. The CDR3 here is CSAMMDWSTRGEQFF. The DNA for the CDR3 is TGCAGTGCCATGATGGACTGGTCGACGAGGGGTGAGCAGTTCTTC.

The chain uses TRBV15 and TRBJ2-5; 14 bases match TRBD2. The V gene's germline CDR1 is LNHNV and CDR2 YYDKDF (reference sequence). CDR3 size: 14 residues. The V segment lost 11 bases and the J segment 3 bases; nucleotides outside the gene matches: 5. CDR3 coding DNA: TGTGCCCTGACGGGACTAGCGGGGGAAGAGACCCAGTACTTC. It is translated as CALTGLAGEETQYF.

The sample holds many counts of this clonotype. The rearrangement joins TRBV6-4 to TRBJ2-2; TRBD1 is a possible D gene (5 bases). Germline V gene data show CDR1 as MRHNA and CDR2 as SNTAGT. This CDR3 comprises 15 residues. The ends were cut back, 5 bases at V and 1 base at J, with 11 bases in the middle. The DNA for the CDR3 is TGTGCCAGCAGTAGTGTGCAGGGGAACACCGGGGAGCTGTTTTTT. It specifies CASSSVQGNTGELFF.

There are a few counts of this clonotype. This chain links TRBV13 with TRBJ2-7; 7 positions match TRBD1. This CDR3 is 14 amino acids long. J was trimmed by 4 bases and V by 4 bases; bases with no gene match: 7. The germline V gene encodes CDR1 PRHDT and CDR2 FYEKMQ (reference sequence). CDR3 sequence (DNA): TGTGCCAGCAGCTCCCGGGACAGAGAGTACGAGCAGTACTTC. This translates into CASSSRDREYEQYF.

In this sample, this clonotype turned up many times. The chain is built from TRBV6-5 and TRBJ1-6; no reliable D call. V was cut by 6 bases and J by 8 bases, with 20 bases left in between. The CDR3 totals 16 residues. Germline-derived CDR1 and CDR2 are MNHEY and SVGAGI. This CDR3 is CASSHHESSPHSPLHF. CDR3 nucleotides: TGTGCCAGCAGCCATCACGAGAGTTCTCCCCATTCACCCCTCCACTTT.

V gene TRBV6-5 combines with J gene TRBJ2-3; TRBD2 agrees at 8 bases. The V segment lost 5 bases and the J segment 5 bases; nucleotides outside the gene matches: 6. The CDR3 is 14 amino acids. The V gene's germline CDR1 is MNHEY and CDR2 SVGAGI. This chain's CDR3 is CASSPLAGGDTQYF. The CDR3 region has the DNA TGTGCCAGCAGTCCTCTGGCGGGGGGAGATACGCAGTATTTT.

The rearrangement uses TRBV7-9 and TRBJ2-1; a weak D match, TRBD1 (5 bases). The CDR3 spans 13 residues. Germline V gene sequence: CDR1 SEHNR, CDR2 FQNEAQ (reference sequence). Trimming removed 0 bases at V and 9 bases at J, with 9 bases between. CDR3 DNA sequence: TGTGCCAGCAGCTTAGCGCAGGGAAGTGAGCAGTTCTTC. It yields the protein CASSLAQGSEQFF.

This chain uses TRBV28 with TRBJ2-7; TRBD1 matches 9 bases. The J segment lost 0 bases and the V segment lost 6 bases, leaving 0 bases of the junction unmatched. Germline CDR1 is MDHEN and CDR2 is SYDVKM. The CDR3 has 13 residues. The CDR3 sequence: CASRTGGSYEQYF. The CDR3 DNA follows: TGTGCCAGCAGGACAGGGGGCTCCTACGAGCAGTACTTC.

This clonotype was detected only once. The chain employs TRBV14 and TRBJ2-7, with D tentatively TRBD2 (5 bases). Germline assignment: CDR1 SGHDN and CDR2 FVKESK. CDR3 length: 13 residues. The V end lost 5 bases, the J end lost 3 bases, and 11 bases lay between the germline ends. In DNA form, the CDR3 reads TGTGCCAGCAGCTCATTCGGGAACTACGAGCAGTACTTC. Its translation: CASSSFGNYEQYF.